The rows below give T cell receptor beta chains drawn from one sample of a study of cytomegalovirus exposure and HLA in healthy donors. Only in-frame clones appear in the TCRdb table, and some are missing; sequencing was by immunoSEQ multiplex PCR. The table shows about 140,000 clones, with around 82% occurring only once. Sample: PBMCs. The receptors stem from a man younger than 35 in good health and CMV-seropositive. CDR3s include the opening cysteine and the closing phenylalanine or tryptophan. D genes are given only for firm matches. Where a row states a size, it is once, few, many or the class of an expanded clone; other rows omit it.

V	size	J	D	DNA	CDR3
TRBV7-7	-	TRBJ2-5	-	TGTGCTAGCAGCTTAGCCCAGGGCTCGGAGACCCAGTACTTC	CASSLAQGSETQYF
TRBV28	-	TRBJ1-4	TRBD1	TGTGCCAGCAGTCCCCTGGGACAGGGGTTTGAAAAACTGTTTTTT	CASSPLGQGFEKLFF
TRBV15	-	TRBJ2-7	-	TGTGCCACCAGCAGATACAGGGGAGGATCCTACGAGCAGTACTTC	CATSRYRGGSYEQYF
TRBV28	few	TRBJ2-1	TRBD2	TGTGCCAGCAGTTTAAGCAGCGGGAGACGGGGCAATGAGCAGTTCTTC	CASSLSSGRRGNEQFF
TRBV7-8	-	TRBJ1-3	TRBD1	TGTGCCAGCAGCTTAGGCGCGGGGACAGGGAGTGGAAACACCATATATTTT	CASSLGAGTGSGNTIYF
TRBV5-1	-	TRBJ2-3	TRBD2	TGCGCCAGCAGAGCCGGGACTAGCGGGAGCTGGGATACGCAGTATTTT	CASRAGTSGSWDTQYF
TRBV6-6	-	TRBJ1-5	-	TGTGCCAGCAGTTCCCCCAAGGCGACGGGGAAATGGCCCCAGCATTTT	CASSSPKATGKWPQHF
TRBV27	-	TRBJ1-1	-	TGTGCCAGCAGTTTAGGGCACTTGAACACTGAAGCTTTCTTT	CASSLGHLNTEAFF
TRBV5-4	few	TRBJ2-1	TRBD2	TGTGCCAGCAGCTCGGGACTAGCGGCCTACAATGAGCAGTTCTTC	CASSSGLAAYNEQFF
TRBV5-6	-	TRBJ1-2	-	TGTGCCAGCAGTCCAACCCCCACGGGTGCTAACTATGGCTACACCTTC	CASSPTPTGANYGYTF
TRBV5-6	-	TRBJ2-7	-	TGTGCCAGCAGCCGGAGGCGTATGGAGACAAGCGAGCAGTACTTC	CASSRRRMETSEQYF
TRBV5-1	-	TRBJ1-1	-	TGCGCCAGCAGCCACGGCGGGAACACTGAAGCTTTCTTT	CASSHGGNTEAFF
TRBV7-9	-	TRBJ2-7	TRBD2	TGTGCCAGCAGCACCAGACTAGCGGGAGGGCGGGACGAGCAGTACTTC	CASSTRLAGGRDEQYF
TRBV4-1	-	TRBJ1-1	TRBD1	TGCGCCAGCAGCTGGACAGGGGGGAGCACTGAAGCTTTCTTT	CASSWTGGSTEAFF
TRBV6-5	-	TRBJ2-7	-	TGTGCCAGCAGTTACTCGGGGCCCCCGGGCCACGAGCAGTACTTC	CASSYSGPPGHEQYF
TRBV6-1	few	TRBJ2-7	TRBD1	TGTGCCAGCAGTGAACCGGACAGGGTATCGTACGAGCAGTACTTC	CASSEPDRVSYEQYF
TRBV13	-	TRBJ1-1	-	TGTGCCAGCAGCCCGGCGACAGTTGGGAACACTGAAGCTTTCTTT	CASSPATVGNTEAFF
TRBV28	few	TRBJ2-4	TRBD2	TGTGCCAGCAGTTTCCGGGGGACTAGTAAGATCATTCAGTACTTC	CASSFRGTSKIIQYF
TRBV14	few	TRBJ2-1	-	TGTGCCAGCAGCCGAGGAGTGCTGTCCCCGGCAGTGAATGAGCAGTTCTTC	CASSRGVLSPAVNEQFF
TRBV19	-	TRBJ1-5	TRBD1	TGTGCCAGTAGTAAATCCACAGGGGGCTCGAGCAATCAGCCCCAGCATTTT	CASSKSTGGSSNQPQHF
TRBV29-1	-	TRBJ2-5	-	TGCAGCGTTGAAGATCGGGGAAAAGAGACCCAGTACTTC	CSVEDRGKETQYF
TRBV6-5	-	TRBJ2-3	-	TGTGCCAGCAGACTCGACTCCACAGATACGCAGTATTTT	CASRLDSTDTQYF
TRBV29-1	-	TRBJ1-1	-	TGCAGCGTTGGACGTGCCCAGGGTATCACTGAAGCTTTCTTT	CSVGRAQGITEAFF
TRBV27	-	TRBJ2-3	-	TGTGCCAGCAGTTTATTCAGACTAGATAGCACAGATACGCAGTATTTT	CASSLFRLDSTDTQYF
TRBV5-1	-	TRBJ1-4	-	TGCGCCAGCAGCTTGACGGAAACCCAAGGGGGTGAAAAACTGTTTTTT	CASSLTETQGGEKLFF
TRBV7-8	once	TRBJ2-1	TRBD2	TGTGCCAGCAGCTTCAGGGGGACTAGCGGTGATGAGCAGTTCTTC	CASSFRGTSGDEQFF
TRBV5-1	-	TRBJ2-4	TRBD2	TGCGCCAGCAGCTCCGTAACCGGGACTAGCGGGAGAAGGGTCAAAAACATTCAGTACTTC	CASSSVTGTSGRRVKNIQYF
TRBV27	-	TRBJ1-4	-	TGTGCCAGCAGTTTATCATGGCCAGGGGCCCCCTTTGAGGAAAAACTGTTTTTT	CASSLSWPGAPFEEKLFF
TRBV27	-	TRBJ2-7	-	TGTGCCAGCAGTTTATTACGGGCGGGCTACGAGCAGTACTTC	CASSLLRAGYEQYF
TRBV6-5	-	TRBJ2-7	-	TGTGCCAGCAGTTACGGAGGGGGGGCAGGTGAGCAGTACTTC	CASSYGGGAGEQYF
TRBV5-1	-	TRBJ2-2	-	TGCGCCAGCAGCGAGGGGTTTGGGGGCCTTGCAAACACCGGGGAGCTGTTTTTT	CASSEGFGGLANTGELFF
TRBV27	-	TRBJ1-2	-	TGTGCCAGCACCTCAAGGGGGGGGCTCGGTGGCTACACCTTC	CASTSRGGLGGYTF
TRBV5-5	-	TRBJ1-4	TRBD1	TGTGCCAGCAGCCCTAGGACAGGGGGGAATGAAAAACTGTTTTTT	CASSPRTGGNEKLFF
TRBV15	few	TRBJ2-1	TRBD2	TGTGCCACCAGCAGAGGCCTTGCGGGGGGGGGCAATGAGCAGTTCTTC	CATSRGLAGGGNEQFF
TRBV29-1	-	TRBJ1-2	-	TGCAGCGTTGGATTAGGGGAAGGCTATGGCTACACCTTC	CSVGLGEGYGYTF
TRBV2	-	TRBJ1-3	-	TGTGCCAGCAGTCTTAAAAGCATCTCTGGAAACACCATATATTTT	CASSLKSISGNTIYF
TRBV5-4	-	TRBJ2-1	-	TGTGCCAGCAGGGGAAGGCTGGAAGGGAGTGAGCAGTTCTTC	CASRGRLEGSEQFF
TRBV28	-	TRBJ1-1	-	TGTGCCAGCAGTTGGGCCCCGGGACTCCGGAACACTGAAGCTTTCTTT	CASSWAPGLRNTEAFF
TRBV7-9	-	TRBJ1-1	TRBD1	TGTGCCAGCAGCTTAAGGGCCACCACAGGGGGGATGAACACTGAAGCTTTCTTT	CASSLRATTGGMNTEAFF
TRBV29-1	-	TRBJ1-2	TRBD1	TGCAGCACATGGGGACAGGGCGATAATAACTATGGCTACACCTTC	CSTWGQGDNNYGYTF
TRBV30	-	TRBJ2-7	-	TGTGCCCACGTCGGAGGGAGTTCCTACGAGCAGTACTTC	CAHVGGSSYEQYF
TRBV27	-	TRBJ1-5	-	TGTGCCAGCAGACTTACAGGTCAGCCCCAGCATTTT	CASRLTGQPQHF
TRBV5-5	-	TRBJ2-7	-	TGTGCCAGCAGCTTGATTATAGGACAGTACTACGAGCAGTACTTC	CASSLIIGQYYEQYF
TRBV4-1	-	TRBJ2-3	-	TGCGCCAGCAGCCAATTCCGGACATCTAGCACAGATACGCAGTATTTT	CASSQFRTSSTDTQYF
TRBV6-5	-	TRBJ2-7	TRBD2	TGTGCCAGCAGTTACGGGACTAGCGGCTACGAGCAGTACTTC	CASSYGTSGYEQYF